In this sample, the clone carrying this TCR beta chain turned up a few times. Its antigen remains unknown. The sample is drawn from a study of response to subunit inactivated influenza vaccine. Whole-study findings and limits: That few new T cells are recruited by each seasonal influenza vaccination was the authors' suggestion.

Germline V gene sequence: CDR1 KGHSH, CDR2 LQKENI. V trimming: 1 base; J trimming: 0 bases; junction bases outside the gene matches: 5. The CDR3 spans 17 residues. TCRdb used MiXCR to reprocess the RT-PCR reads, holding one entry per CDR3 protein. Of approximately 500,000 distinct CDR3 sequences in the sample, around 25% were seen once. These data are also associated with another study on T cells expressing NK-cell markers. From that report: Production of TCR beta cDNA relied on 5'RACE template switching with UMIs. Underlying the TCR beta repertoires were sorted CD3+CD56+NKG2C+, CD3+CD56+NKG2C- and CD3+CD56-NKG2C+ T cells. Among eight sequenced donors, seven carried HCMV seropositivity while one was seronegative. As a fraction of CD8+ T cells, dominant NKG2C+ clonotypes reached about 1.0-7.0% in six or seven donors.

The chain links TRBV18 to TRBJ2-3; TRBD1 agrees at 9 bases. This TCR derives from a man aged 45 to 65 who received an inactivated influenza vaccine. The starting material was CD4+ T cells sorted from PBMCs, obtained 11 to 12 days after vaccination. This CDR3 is CASSPLGTGPSTDTQYF. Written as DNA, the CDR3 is TGTGCCAGCTCACCACTCGGGACAGGGCCGAGCACAGATACGCAGTATTTT. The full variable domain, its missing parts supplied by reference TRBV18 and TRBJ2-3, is NAGVMQNPRHLVRRRGQEARLRCSPMKGHSHVYWYRQLPEEGLKFMVYLQKENIIDESGMPKERFSAEFPKEGPSILRIQQVVRGDSAAYFCASSPLGTGPSTDTQYFGPGTRLTVL.